These 2 T cell receptor beta chains came from one sample sequenced in a study of blood T cell repertoires in COVID-19. The protocol was immunoSEQ multiplex PCR, while the TCRdb copy is restricted to in-frame clones and leaves out a portion. This table holds under 30,000 clones, around 92% found once. Sequences were obtained from peripheral blood. These receptors were collected from a human donor in a cohort sampled during active COVID-19.

This clone was counted once. The rearrangement joins TRBV19 to TRBJ2-3, with 10 bases identical to TRBD2. Germline-derived CDR1 and CDR2 are LNHDA and SQIVND (reference sequence). This CDR3 is built from 16 residues. The trim removed 4 bases at V and 2 bases at J, leaving 6 bases unmatched. The CDR3 nucleotides are TGTGCCAGTAGTACCCGGACTAGCGGCCCCACAGATACGCAGTATTTT. Translated: CASSTRTSGPTDTQYF.

The chain uses TRBV5-6 and TRBJ2-1, with 10 bases fitting TRBD2. The germline CDR1 and CDR2 sequences are SGHDT and YYEEEE. This CDR3 contains 15 residues. The J segment lost 8 bases and the V segment lost 4 bases, leaving 9 bases of the junction unmatched. Here the CDR3 DNA reads TGTGCCAGCAGCCTGAGCGGGGGGGCCAGGGATGAGCAGTTCTTC. It codes for CASSLSGGARDEQFF.